This is a list of T cell receptor beta chains from one sample in a study of radiation and T cells in renal cell carcinoma. Generated by immunoSEQ multiplex PCR, the TCRdb table keeps only in-frame clones and is missing some. This sample has about 170,000 clones, with approximately 90% found just once. This sample comprised blood, obtained from a patient whose treatment included radiotherapy and nephrectomy. Receptors originate from a woman aged 45-65 years with renal cell carcinoma. Each CDR3 is given with its conserved first and last residue. The D gene is left open where the match is weak. Clone size is shown for a subset of rows, as once, few, many or a class of expanded clone.

V gene	clone size	D gene	CDR3 length	J gene	CDR3 DNA	CDR3 protein
TRBV2	NA	NA	15	TRBJ2-7	TGTGCCAGCAGGGCTAATCGAGACAGAGTCTACGAGCAGTACTTC	CASRANRDRVYEQYF
TRBV7-8	NA	TRBD1	17	TRBJ2-2	TGTGCCGGCCACCGGGACAGGGTTGCGGGGGAGGCCGGGGAGCTGTTTTTT	CAGHRDRVAGEAGELFF
TRBV9	NA	NA	15	TRBJ1-1	TGTGCCAGCAGCCCCCGGGGAAACCAGAACACTGAAGCTTTCTTT	CASSPRGNQNTEAFF
TRBV19	NA	NA	12	TRBJ1-5	TGTGCCATAGGGGTTTCCAATCAGCCCCAGCATTTT	CAIGVSNQPQHF
TRBV9	NA	NA	16	TRBJ2-7	TGTGCCAGCAGCGCAACAGGGCTAGGAAGCTCCTACGAGCAGTACTTC	CASSATGLGSSYEQYF
TRBV7-9	NA	NA	12	TRBJ1-5	TGTGCCAGCACCTTAAGGGATCAGCCCCAGCATTTT	CASTLRDQPQHF
TRBV6-1	few	TRBD1	13	TRBJ1-1	TGTGCCAGCAGTGTTACCAGCGGGACAGGCGATTTCTTT	CASSVTSGTGDFF
TRBV6-6	NA	NA	15	TRBJ2-1	TGTGCCAGCAACCAGGCGGGTAGGGCCTACAATGAGCAGTTCTTC	CASNQAGRAYNEQFF
TRBV18	NA	NA	14	TRBJ2-7	TGTGCCAGCTCACCAGTGGACAGCTCCTACGAGCAGTACTTC	CASSPVDSSYEQYF
TRBV6-1	NA	NA	13	TRBJ1-2	TGTGCCAGCAGTGAAGCGCGAGACACTAGGTACACCTTC	CASSEARDTRYTF
TRBV5-1	NA	NA	14	TRBJ1-2	TGCGCCAGCAGCTTTGGCCAGGATAACTATGGCTACACCTTC	CASSFGQDNYGYTF
TRBV11-3	NA	TRBD2	15	TRBJ2-3	TGTGCCAGCAGCTCTCTGGGCGGGGGGGCCGATACGCAGTATTTT	CASSSLGGGADTQYF
TRBV7-9	NA	NA	13	TRBJ2-3	TGTGCCACCAGGGTAGGGGGCACAGATACGCAGTATTTT	CATRVGGTDTQYF
TRBV10-1	NA	NA	12	TRBJ2-7	TGCGCCGGCCTGTGCCCGCTTGTAGAGCAGTACTTC	CAGLCPLVEQYF